Shown below are 11 T cell receptor beta chains from a single sample sequenced in a study of blood T cell repertoires in COVID-19. The protocol was immunoSEQ multiplex PCR, while the TCRdb copy is restricted to in-frame clones and leaves out a portion. The table has 400,000 or so clones, approximately 89% seen once. Sequenced input: peripheral blood. These TCRs come from a woman in her thirties or forties with COVID-19, enrolled during active disease.

The chain recombines TRBV27 with TRBJ1-3; D gene uncertain. This CDR3 has 13 residues. The germline gives CDR1 MNHEY, CDR2 SMNVEV (reference sequence). The germline V and J ends were trimmed by 6 bases and 0 bases, with 6 bases remaining between them. CDR3 sequence: CASRQSSGNTIYF. The CDR3 nucleotides are TGTGCCAGCAGACAGAGCTCTGGAAACACCATATATTTT.

The rearrangement links TRBV5-4 to TRBJ2-7; TRBD2 agrees at 7 bases. The CDR3 covers 14 residues. CDR1 and CDR2 (germline): SGHNT, YYREEE (reference sequence). The V segment lost 2 bases and the J segment 4 bases; nucleotides outside the gene matches: 6. The CDR3 DNA reads as TGTGCCAGCAGCTTAAGGACTAGATCTTACGAGCAGTACTTC. Its protein product is CASSLRTRSYEQYF.

This chain joins TRBV7-9 and TRBJ2-1; 9 nucleotides agree with TRBD1. The CDR3 runs 15 residues. V shed 6 bases and J 1 base; nucleotides not matched to a gene: 4. CDR1 SEHNR and CDR2 FQNEAQ come from the germline V gene (reference sequence). The CDR3 DNA reads TGTGCCAGCAGTTCGGGACAGGGTTCCTACAATGAGCAGTTCTTC. The encoded protein is CASSSGQGSYNEQFF.

The chain combines TRBV7-6 with TRBJ1-1, with 10 nucleotides matching TRBD1. V was pared by 0 bases and J by 5 bases, with 6 bases of the junction left unmatched. CDR3 size: 16 residues. Germline CDR1 and CDR2: SGHVS and FNYEAQ. The CDR3 spells CASSLAETGGGTEAFF. For the CDR3, the DNA is TGTGCCAGCAGCTTAGCGGAGACAGGGGGCGGAACTGAAGCTTTCTTT.

The rearrangement uses TRBV5-4 and TRBJ2-3; 8 bases match TRBD2. V shed 4 bases, J shed 0 bases, and the junction held 7 bases outside the gene matches. Germline CDR1 is SGHNT and CDR2 is YYREEE (reference sequence). This CDR3 has 16 amino acids. The CDR3 protein is CASSPASGPSTDTQYF. The CDR3 DNA reads as TGTGCCAGCAGCCCCGCTAGCGGGCCTAGCACAGATACGCAGTATTTT.

The chain recombines TRBV27 with TRBJ1-2, with 10 nucleotides matching TRBD1. Per the germline V gene, CDR1 is MNHEY and CDR2 is SMNVEV (reference sequence). This CDR3 has 15 amino acids. Losses at the gene ends were 6 bases for V and 5 bases for J; bases not matched to a gene: 9. The CDR3 region is CASRRPGQGQYGYTF. The CDR3 DNA reads TGTGCCAGCAGGCGACCGGGACAGGGGCAATATGGCTACACCTTC.

The rearrangement joins TRBV24-1 to TRBJ1-2; D call uncertain. CDR1 and CDR2 (germline): KGHDR, SFDVKD. The CDR3 runs 15 residues. V shed 0 bases and J shed 11 bases, with 18 bases lying between them. Here the CDR3 reads CATSDLPGGKGDYTF. The CDR3 DNA sequence: TGTGCCACCAGTGATTTGCCGGGTGGAAAGGGAGATTACACCTTC.

The chain joins TRBV21-1 to TRBJ2-1; the table's TRBD2 call for D was not verified on the DNA. TRBV21-1 has pseudogene status. This CDR3 has 20 amino acids. CDR3 region: CASSGGTRTTFPFHRNEQFF. CDR3 bases: TGTGCCAGCAGCGGAGGGACTAGGACCACCTTTCCATTTCACCGCAATGAGCAGTTCTTC.

This chain links TRBV5-1 with TRBJ1-2; 12 bases are shared with TRBD1. V lost 4 bases and J lost 8; bases outside the gene matches: 9. This CDR3 is built from 15 residues. The germline V gene has CDR1 SGHRS and CDR2 YFSETQ. The CDR3 DNA follows: TGCGCCAGCAGCCTGGGACAGGGGGCGCCGGGGGGCTACACCTTC. This translates into CASSLGQGAPGGYTF.

This chain connects TRBV20-1 to TRBJ2-5; D ambiguous. V was cut by 2 bases and J by 2 bases, with 3 bases left in between. The CDR3 sequence is 11 residues long. Germline assignment: CDR1 DFQATT and CDR2 SNEGSKA (reference sequence). As DNA, the CDR3 is TGCAGTGCTAGACCGCAAGAGACCCAGTACTTC. Amino acid sequence: CSARPQETQYF.

The chain combines TRBV3-1 (or the pseudogene TRBV3-2) with TRBJ1-6, with D perhaps TRBD1 (6 bases). CDR1 is LGHDT, CDR2 YNNKEL, per germline (reference sequence). This CDR3 has 13 amino acids. V was pared by 4 bases and J by 8 bases, with 9 bases between. The CDR3 DNA reads as TGTGCCAGCAGCCCCCGACAGGATTCACCCCTCCACTTT. This translates into CASSPRQDSPLHF.